This record covers a single T cell receptor (beta chain). The clone's antigen remains unknown. Qualities for individual bases were not recorded, and no much larger clone is one base off. The source of the sample is a study of cytomegalovirus exposure and HLA in healthy donors (dated by TCRdb to 2016 to 2017). Study-wide context: According to an earlier analysis of around 600 of the donors, 150 million to 200 million T cells yielded approximately 120 million unique TCR beta sequences and about 280 Gb of sequence data. A separate validation cohort of over 95 different subjects was used in addition to the approximately 670-subject first cohort. The T cell repertoires of under 750 subjects were profiled by immunosequencing and related to cytomegalovirus serostatus. Among 398 genotyped donors of the cohort, an average of around 240,000 unique TCR beta nucleotide sequences were sequenced per donor, 15% to 20% of them non-productive. The number of donors typed differed by locus, with roughly 620-640 for A, B, C, DRB1 and DQB1, roughly 520 for DQA1, 606 for DPA1, and around 430 for DPB1. HLA typing included class I and class II loci at four-digit resolution. The later analysis used no new phenotypic data to find candidate immune exposures, relying instead on TCR beta sequences and their occurrence across donors. The study combined high-throughput TCR immunosequencing, statistical association of individual TCRs with disease status, and machine learning to predict cytomegalovirus infection status. In a later genetic analysis, genome-wide SNP genotypes for about three fifths of the roughly 670 donors were used, and that subset was treated as a discovery cohort. An earlier analysis of roughly 580 of the donors used high-throughput TCR beta sequencing to judge whether each TCR beta V gene segment behaved as functional or pseudogenic. Roughly 5 DR-DQ haplotypes were treated as single units for association and clustering because of strong linkage in the cohort. Around 320 gigabases of sequencing data and around 87 million unique TCR sequences were included in an early release covering 550 to 650 HLA-typed donors. Every discovery cohort repertoire had been produced on one sequencing platform. A later analysis re-examined previously published TCR beta repertoires from just over 650 donors and added high-resolution HLA genotyping to investigate patterns of TCR occurrence. Of the approximately 370 genotyped donors, 81% were placed in the genetic ancestry cluster associated with self-reported Caucasian donors. The study aimed to test whether signatures of past pathogen exposure could be identified by cataloging public T cell receptors. Donor age, sex, ethnicity and CMV serostatus were collected together with the repertoire data.

Library preparation employed the immunoSEQ multiplex PCR assay. The multiplex PCR relied on a mix of 60 forward primers for TCR Vbeta segments and 13 reverse primers for TCR Jbeta segments. A multiplex PCR assay on genomic DNA amplified the CDR3 region of rearranged TCR beta genes. The amplified TCR beta libraries were sequenced on the Illumina HiSeq System as 87-base-pair reads. The source study handled its data this way. In a later analysis, tens of millions of unique TCR beta chains were counted across the 500 to 850 repertoires, and some 10 million of these chains were shared by at least two donors. To remove PCR and sequencing errors, raw reads were error-corrected and collapsed into unique sequences using a nearest-neighbor algorithm that merged closely related sequences. Alignment of CDR3 sequences to IMGT reference sequences was used to assign V, D and J gene segments. For a sequence to be retained, a match of at least six nucleotides to both a V gene segment and a J gene segment was required. A rearrangement was called productive if the CDR3 had no stop codons and remained in frame with V and J, and every other rearrangement was called non-productive. Following IMGT convention, CDR3 was defined as the stretch from the second conserved V-encoded cysteine to the conserved J-encoded phenylalanine. The earlier analysis of 450 to 750 of the donors excluded any sequence lacking an unambiguous match to a single V gene segment. An earlier analysis of under 750 of the donors called V segments functional above 56.7% productive rearrangements and segregating when the between-donor standard deviation exceeded 5%. To diagnose cytomegalovirus status from the catalog of TCR beta chain sequences, a statistical classification framework was built. A later analysis assigned V and J genes by comparing TCR nucleotide sequences with IMGT/GENE-DB human TR gene sequences. The TCRdist pipeline was used in a later analysis to assign CDR3 sequences and most-parsimonious VDJ recombination scenarios. In a later analysis, each TCR beta chain was defined by its CDR3 amino acid sequence together with its V-gene family, and reads without a unique V-gene family were excluded. As a way to deal with suspected cross-contamination and a sequencing artifact, a later analysis dropped hundreds of nucleotide sequences that were highly shared and had low generation probability. In a later analysis, a clonal expansion index was calculated for each public chain from normalized within-repertoire ranks of inferred template counts. In a later analysis, generation probabilities were computed with a VDJ recombination model fitted to out-of-frame rearrangements, and the resulting probabilities were checked against IGoR. In a later analysis, hypergeometric tests were used to score TCR-TCR, TCR-HLA and TCR-CMV co-occurrence, with a repertoire-size bias correction applied to TCR pairs. False discovery rates were estimated in a later analysis by permuting HLA or CMV assignments 20 times. In a later analysis, co-occurring TCRs were grouped with DBSCAN, and TCRdist sequence similarity was added when clustering was performed within HLA-allele-positive subsets. Repertoires with fewer than 30,000 or more than 120,000 public chains were left out of co-occurrence clustering, as were five repertoires with anomalous nucleotide sharing. TCRdb took over this immuneACCESS table, retaining in-frame rearrangements with V and J assigned. Such tables are incomplete; in checked studies, under half of the missing clones stem from an unresolved V gene, and the remainder is unexplained. The V and J calls and clone size come from that table; D and trimming were worked out from the DNA. This sample gives roughly 150,000 clones in total; 64% of them show up just once. Less than 3.5% of the sample is in the top ten clones.

As encoded in the germline V gene, CDR1 is SGHAT while CDR2 is FQNNGV. The germline V end is reduced by 3 bases and the J end by 7 bases; junction bases left unmatched: 10. The CDR3 sequence holds 16 residues, the cysteine and phenylalanine included. The only DNA kept is the CDR3, 48 bases in frame from the first base. The cohort was made up of hundreds of healthy bone marrow donors. Cohort members were all nominally healthy when sampled, although unrecorded immune exposures were likely present. The donor tested CMV seropositive and was one of the 289 seropositive cohort members. A peripheral blood sample was provided by each donor, and peripheral blood mononuclear cells were used for TCR beta sequencing. Genomic DNA was extracted from the blood cell samples with the Qiagen DNeasy Blood Extraction Kit. General study outcomes and caveats: A later analysis found that HLA-associated TCR beta chains were more clonally expanded and had lower generation probabilities than equally common non-associated chains. In a later analysis, the rate of TCR association differed among HLA loci, with DRB1 alleles having the most associated TCRs and HLA-C alleles having the fewest. This cohort had only TCR beta chains sequenced, and the lack of alpha or paired-chain data limited which features could be detected. Because counts were too low, about 15 rarely observed V segments, including chromosome 9 orphons, were left out of the earlier analysis of about 620 of the donors. A further reported finding was that TCR beta sequences accurately predicted the HLA-A and HLA-B alleles for most subjects in the first cohort. A cluster of highly shared sequence variants was judged likely to be a technical artifact of the sequencing pipeline. In a later genetic analysis, a missense DCLRE1C variant was associated with V-gene and J-gene trimming of TCR beta chains, and the association was replicated in an independent cohort. Roughly uniform sequencing depth across donors was assumed in presence/absence analyses, although this assumption may not hold. Three of the identified cytomegalovirus-associated TCR beta chains were confirmed in vitro to be specific for cytomegalovirus antigens. Immune exposure information for the cohort was limited to CMV serostatus. Because HLA typing was unavailable for some donors at each locus, only the typed subset was used in association tests. In an earlier analysis of some 500 of the donors, most TCR beta V segments appeared in productive rearrangements about 87% or about 30% of the time, broadly matching IMGT annotations. Most CMV-associated TCR beta chains appeared to be HLA-restricted in a later analysis, and the HLA associations seemed to be driven largely by CMV exposure. At a false discovery rate of 0.05, a later analysis linked about 16,000 TCR beta sequences to specific HLA alleles. According to a later genetic analysis, donors in an Asian-associated ancestry cluster had fewer N-insertions in productive TCRs than the roughly 670-donor mean. Most TCR sequences were observed very rarely across donors, whereas some public TCRs were present in many individuals. The 87-base-pair reads could not distinguish some IMGT-functional V segments, including TRBV6-2 and TRBV6-3, so those segments were excluded. The study gave a list of more than 150 TCR beta chains associated with cytomegalovirus. In both the original and validation cohorts, the classifier was reported to diagnose cytomegalovirus status with high specificity and sensitivity. In a later analysis, several top co-occurrence clusters were reported to appear linked to parvovirus B19, influenza, CMV and Epstein-Barr virus. When HLA alleles, especially DR and DQ, strongly co-occurred, attributing TCR associations to individual alleles was difficult. According to the authors, the approach could potentially be generalized to other disease states and immunological phenotypes. Correlated functional status among segregating V segments might be attributable to linkage disequilibrium, but an unknown experimental factor could not be ruled out.

The chain employs TRBV11-2 and TRBJ2-1, with TRBD2 matching 9 junction bases. Specimen: PBMCs. This TCR came from a woman aged 25 to 39 in good health and CMV-seropositive. The bases are TGTGCCAGCAGCTTTGGGGGCGGGGGGGCACGGAATGAGCAGTTCTTC. Its translation reads: CASSFGGGGARNEQFF. The entire variable domain, with the stretches around the CDR3 drawn from the reference TRBV11-2 and TRBJ2-1 proteins, is EAGVAQSPRYKIIEKRQSVAFWCNPISGHATLYWYQQILGQGPKLLIQFQNNGVVDDSQLPKDRFSAERLKGVDSTLKIQPAKLEDSAVYLCASSFGGGGARNEQFFGPGTRLTVL.